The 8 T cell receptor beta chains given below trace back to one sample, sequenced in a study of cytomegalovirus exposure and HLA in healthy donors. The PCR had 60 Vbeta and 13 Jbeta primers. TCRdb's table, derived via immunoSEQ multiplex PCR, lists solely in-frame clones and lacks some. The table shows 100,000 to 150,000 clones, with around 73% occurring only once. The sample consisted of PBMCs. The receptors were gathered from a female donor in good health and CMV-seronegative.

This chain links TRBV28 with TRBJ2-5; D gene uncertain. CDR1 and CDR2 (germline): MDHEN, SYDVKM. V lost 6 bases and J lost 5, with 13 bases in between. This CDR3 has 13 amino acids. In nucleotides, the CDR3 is TGTGCCAGCAGACCCGAGGTTTGGGAGACCCAGTACTTC. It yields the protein CASRPEVWETQYF.

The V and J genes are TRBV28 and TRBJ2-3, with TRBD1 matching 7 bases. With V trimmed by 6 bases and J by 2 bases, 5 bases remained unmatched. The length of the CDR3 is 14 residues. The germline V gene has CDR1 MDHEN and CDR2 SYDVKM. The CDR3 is CASSFGTATDTQYF. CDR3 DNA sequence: TGTGCCAGCAGCTTTGGGACAGCCACAGATACGCAGTATTTT.

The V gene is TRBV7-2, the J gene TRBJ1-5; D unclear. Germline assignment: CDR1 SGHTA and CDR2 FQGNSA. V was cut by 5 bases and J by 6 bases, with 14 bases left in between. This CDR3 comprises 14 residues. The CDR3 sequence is CASSPNSVGQPQHF. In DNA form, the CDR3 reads TGTGCCAGCAGCCCGAACAGTGTAGGTCAGCCCCAGCATTTT.

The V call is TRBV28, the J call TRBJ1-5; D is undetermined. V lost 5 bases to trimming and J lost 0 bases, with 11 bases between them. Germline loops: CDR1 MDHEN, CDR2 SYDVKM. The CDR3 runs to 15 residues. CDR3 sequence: CASSPPVDSNQPQHF. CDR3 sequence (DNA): TGTGCCAGCAGTCCACCAGTTGATAGCAATCAGCCCCAGCATTTT.

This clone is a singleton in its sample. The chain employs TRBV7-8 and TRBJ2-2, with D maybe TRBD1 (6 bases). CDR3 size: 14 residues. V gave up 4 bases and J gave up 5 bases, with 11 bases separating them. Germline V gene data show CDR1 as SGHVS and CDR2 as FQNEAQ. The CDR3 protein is CASSSVRGTGELFF. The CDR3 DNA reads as TGTGCCAGCAGCTCTGTTAGGGGGACCGGGGAGCTGTTTTTT.

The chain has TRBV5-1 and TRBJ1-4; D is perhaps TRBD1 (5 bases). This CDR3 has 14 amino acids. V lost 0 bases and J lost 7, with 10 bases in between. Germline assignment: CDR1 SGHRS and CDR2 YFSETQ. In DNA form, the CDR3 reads TGCGCCAGCAGCTTGGGACAGTTCAGTGAAAAACTGTTTTTT. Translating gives CASSLGQFSEKLFF.

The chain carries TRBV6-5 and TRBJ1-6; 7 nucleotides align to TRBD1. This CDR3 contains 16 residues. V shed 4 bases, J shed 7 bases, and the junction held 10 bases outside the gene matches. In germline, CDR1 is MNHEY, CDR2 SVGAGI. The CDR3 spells CASSSVRQGGNSPLHF. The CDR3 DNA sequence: TGTGCCAGCAGTTCCGTCCGACAGGGAGGAAATTCACCCCTCCACTTT.

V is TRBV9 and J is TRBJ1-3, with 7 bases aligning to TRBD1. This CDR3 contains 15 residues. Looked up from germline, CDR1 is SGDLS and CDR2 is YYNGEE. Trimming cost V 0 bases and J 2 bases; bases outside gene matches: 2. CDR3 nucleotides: TGTGCCAGCAGCGTAGGACAGGGCCCTGGAAACACCATATATTTT. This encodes CASSVGQGPGNTIYF.